The TCR beta chain described here comes from a study of T-cell reconstitution after alpha-beta-depleted transplantation in children. Preparing the TCRbeta library involved the use of unique molecular identifiers. TCRdb analysed the PCR reads with MiXCR anew, one entry per CDR3 protein. The top ten clones hold approximately 2% of a sample with 400,000 to 550,000 distinct CDR3 sequences, 10% to 13% of them seen once. Regarding the study as a whole: Newly produced T cells mostly accounted for T-cell counts and diversity one year post-transplant. After transplant, at about two months, alpha-beta T cells were reportedly derived from several hundred expanded graft clones.

V lost 2 bases and J lost 2, with 13 bases in between. This CDR3 is built from 15 residues. From germline, CDR1 is MDHEN and CDR2 SYDVKM. This clonotype showed up many times. The antigen remains undetermined. The sequencing used PBMCs, collected before TCRalphabeta/CD19-depleted stem cell transplant. The source of this sequence is a child aged 2 to 10 with inherited bone marrow failure, due to receive a stem cell transplant. The chain has TRBV28 and TRBJ2-7, with D unresolved. The CDR3 reads CASSLGRYSPYEQYF. DNA for the CDR3: TGTGCCAGCAGTTTAGGGCGGTACTCACCCTACGAGCAGTACTTC.